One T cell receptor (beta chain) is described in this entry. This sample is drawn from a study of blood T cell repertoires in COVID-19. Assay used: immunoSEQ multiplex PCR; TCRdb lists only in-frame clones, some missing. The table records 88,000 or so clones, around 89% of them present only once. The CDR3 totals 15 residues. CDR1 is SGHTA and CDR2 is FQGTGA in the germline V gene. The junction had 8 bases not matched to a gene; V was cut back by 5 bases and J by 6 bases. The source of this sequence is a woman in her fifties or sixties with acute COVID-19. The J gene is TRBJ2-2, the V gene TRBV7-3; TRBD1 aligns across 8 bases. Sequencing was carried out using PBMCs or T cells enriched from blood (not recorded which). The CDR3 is CASSRGQGSAGELFF. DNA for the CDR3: TGTGCCAGCAGCCGTGGACAGGGTTCAGCCGGGGAGCTGTTTTTT.